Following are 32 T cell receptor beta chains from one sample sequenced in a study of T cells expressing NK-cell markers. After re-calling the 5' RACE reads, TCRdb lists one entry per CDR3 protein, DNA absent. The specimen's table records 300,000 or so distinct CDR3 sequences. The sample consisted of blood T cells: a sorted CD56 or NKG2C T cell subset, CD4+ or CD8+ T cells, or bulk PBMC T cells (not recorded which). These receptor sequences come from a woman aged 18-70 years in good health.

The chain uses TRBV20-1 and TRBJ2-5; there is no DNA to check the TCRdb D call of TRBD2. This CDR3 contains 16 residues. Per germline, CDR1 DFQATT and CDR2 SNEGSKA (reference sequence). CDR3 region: CSAPPLAGGRGETQYF.

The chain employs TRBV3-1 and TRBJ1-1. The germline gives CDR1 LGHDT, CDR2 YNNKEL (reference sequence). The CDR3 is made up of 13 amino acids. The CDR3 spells CASSGLMNTEAFF.

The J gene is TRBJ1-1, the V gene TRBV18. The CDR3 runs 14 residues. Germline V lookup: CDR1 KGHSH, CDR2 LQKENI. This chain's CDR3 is CASSPQGVNTEAFF.

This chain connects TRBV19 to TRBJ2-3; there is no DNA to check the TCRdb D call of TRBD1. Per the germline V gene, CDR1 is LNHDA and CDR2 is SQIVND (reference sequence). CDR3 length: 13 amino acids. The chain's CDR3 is CASGQYTKDTQYF.

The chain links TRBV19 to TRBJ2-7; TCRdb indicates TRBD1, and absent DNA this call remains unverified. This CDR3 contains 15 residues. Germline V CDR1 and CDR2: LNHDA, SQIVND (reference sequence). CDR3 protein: CASSLRTGHSYEQYF.

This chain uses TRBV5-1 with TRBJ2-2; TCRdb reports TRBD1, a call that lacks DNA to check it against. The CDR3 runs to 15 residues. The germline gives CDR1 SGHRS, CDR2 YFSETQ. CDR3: CASSVGQGPPWELFF.

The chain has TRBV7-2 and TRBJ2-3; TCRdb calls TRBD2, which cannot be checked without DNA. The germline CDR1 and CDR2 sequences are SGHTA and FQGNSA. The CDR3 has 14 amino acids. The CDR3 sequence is CASSPPLGSDTQYF.

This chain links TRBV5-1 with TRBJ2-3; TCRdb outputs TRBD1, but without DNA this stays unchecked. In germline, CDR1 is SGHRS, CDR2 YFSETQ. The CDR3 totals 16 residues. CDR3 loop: CASSPPTGGGTDTQYF.

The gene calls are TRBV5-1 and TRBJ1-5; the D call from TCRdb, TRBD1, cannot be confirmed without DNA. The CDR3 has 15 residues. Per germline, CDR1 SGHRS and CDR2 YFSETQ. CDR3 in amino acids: CASSLQGSSNQPQHF.

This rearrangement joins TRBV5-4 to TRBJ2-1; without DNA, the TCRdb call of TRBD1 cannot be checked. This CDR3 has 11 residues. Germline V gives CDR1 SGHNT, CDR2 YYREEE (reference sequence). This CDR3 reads CASRTDNEQFF.

This chain's CDR3 is CASSPGQGTQPQHF. V usage is TRBV2 and J usage is TRBJ1-5; no DNA is available, so the TRBD1 call from TCRdb remains unchecked. Per the germline V gene, CDR1 is SNHLY and CDR2 is FYNNEI. The CDR3 totals 14 residues.

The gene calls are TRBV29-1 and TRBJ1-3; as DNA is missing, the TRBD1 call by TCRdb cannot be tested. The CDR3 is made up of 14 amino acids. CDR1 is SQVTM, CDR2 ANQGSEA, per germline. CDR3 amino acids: CSVLQEYSGNTIYF.

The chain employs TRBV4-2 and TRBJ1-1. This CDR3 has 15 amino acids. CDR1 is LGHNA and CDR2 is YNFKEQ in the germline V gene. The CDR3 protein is CASSQEVETTTEAFF.

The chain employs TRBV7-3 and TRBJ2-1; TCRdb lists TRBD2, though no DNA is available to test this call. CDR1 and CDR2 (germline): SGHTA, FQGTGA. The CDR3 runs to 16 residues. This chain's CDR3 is CASSQTGTRRSNEQFF.

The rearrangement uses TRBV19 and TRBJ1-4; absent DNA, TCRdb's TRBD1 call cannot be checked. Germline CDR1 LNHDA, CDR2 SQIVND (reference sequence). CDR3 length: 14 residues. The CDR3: CASRGQGLNEKLFF.

The CDR3 sequence is CSASFGGAAQPQHF. The chain combines TRBV20-1 with TRBJ1-5; the D call from TCRdb, TRBD1, cannot be confirmed without DNA. The CDR3 totals 14 residues. Germline CDR1 and CDR2: DFQATT and SNEGSKA (reference sequence).

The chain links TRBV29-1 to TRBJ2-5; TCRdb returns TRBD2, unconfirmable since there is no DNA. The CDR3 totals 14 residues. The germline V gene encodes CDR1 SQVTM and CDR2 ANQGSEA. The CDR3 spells CSVTRTSGRETQYF.

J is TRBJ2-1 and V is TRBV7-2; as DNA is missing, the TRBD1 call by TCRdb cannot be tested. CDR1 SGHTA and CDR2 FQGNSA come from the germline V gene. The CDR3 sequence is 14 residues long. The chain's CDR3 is CASSLAGGSNEQFF.

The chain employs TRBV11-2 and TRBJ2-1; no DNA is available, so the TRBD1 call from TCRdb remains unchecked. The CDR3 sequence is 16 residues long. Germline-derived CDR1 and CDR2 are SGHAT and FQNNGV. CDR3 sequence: CASSLVGDKRGNEQFF. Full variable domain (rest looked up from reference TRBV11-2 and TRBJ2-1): EAGVAQSPRYKIIEKRQSVAFWCNPISGHATLYWYQQILGQGPKLLIQFQNNGVVDDSQLPKDRFSAERLKGVDSTLKIQPAKLEDSAVYLCASSLVGDKRGNEQFFGPGTRLTVL.

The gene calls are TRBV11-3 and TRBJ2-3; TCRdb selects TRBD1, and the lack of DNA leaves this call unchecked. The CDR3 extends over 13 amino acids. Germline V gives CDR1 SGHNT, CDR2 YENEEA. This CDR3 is CASSFHPADTQYF. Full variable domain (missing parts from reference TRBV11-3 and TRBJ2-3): EAGVVQSPRYKIIEKKQPVAFWCNPISGHNTLYWYLQNLGQGPELLIRYENEEAVDDSQLPKDRFSAERLKGVDSTLKIQPAELGDSAVYLCASSFHPADTQYFGPGTRLTVL.

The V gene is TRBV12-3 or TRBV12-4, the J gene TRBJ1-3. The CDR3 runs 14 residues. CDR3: CASSPHSSGNTIYF.

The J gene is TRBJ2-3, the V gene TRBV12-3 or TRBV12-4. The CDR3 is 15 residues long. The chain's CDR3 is CASSLGLGSTDTQYF.

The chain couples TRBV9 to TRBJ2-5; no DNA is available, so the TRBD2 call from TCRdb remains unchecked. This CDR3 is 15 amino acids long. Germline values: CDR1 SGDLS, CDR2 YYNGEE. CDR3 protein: CASSVTSAGVETQYF.

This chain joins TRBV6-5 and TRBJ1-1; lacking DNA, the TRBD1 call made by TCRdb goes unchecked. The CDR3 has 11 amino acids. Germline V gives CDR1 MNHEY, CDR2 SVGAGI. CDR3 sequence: CASSYGAGALF.

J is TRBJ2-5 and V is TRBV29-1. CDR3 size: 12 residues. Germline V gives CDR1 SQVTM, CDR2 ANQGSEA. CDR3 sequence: CSVYRDQETQYF.

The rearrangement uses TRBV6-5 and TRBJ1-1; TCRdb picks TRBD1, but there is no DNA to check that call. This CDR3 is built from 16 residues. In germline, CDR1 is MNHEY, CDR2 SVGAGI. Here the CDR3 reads CASSYTWTVMNTEAFF.

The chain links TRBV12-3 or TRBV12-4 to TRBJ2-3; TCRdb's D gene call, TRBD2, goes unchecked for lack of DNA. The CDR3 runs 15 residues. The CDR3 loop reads CASRLGLAGPAGQYF.

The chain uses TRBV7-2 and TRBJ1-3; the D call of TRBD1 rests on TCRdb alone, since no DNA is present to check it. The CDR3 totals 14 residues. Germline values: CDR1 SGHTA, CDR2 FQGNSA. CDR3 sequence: CASSTAGAPSTIYF.

Here the CDR3 reads CASRLAGGYNGGDEQFF. V is TRBV19 and J is TRBJ2-1; there is no DNA to check the TCRdb D call of TRBD2. The CDR3 is 17 amino acids. The V gene's germline CDR1 is LNHDA and CDR2 SQIVND (reference sequence).

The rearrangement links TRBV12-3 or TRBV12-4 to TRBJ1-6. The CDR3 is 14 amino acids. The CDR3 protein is CASSPSEPRSPLHF.

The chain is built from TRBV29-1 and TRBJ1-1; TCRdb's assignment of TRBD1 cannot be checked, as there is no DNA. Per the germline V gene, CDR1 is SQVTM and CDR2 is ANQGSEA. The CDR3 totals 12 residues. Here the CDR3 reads CSVEQGGREAFF.

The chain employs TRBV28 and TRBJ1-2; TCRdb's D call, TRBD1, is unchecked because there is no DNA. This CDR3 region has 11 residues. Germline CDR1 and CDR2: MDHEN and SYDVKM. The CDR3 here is CASTRGYGYTF.